The 27 T cell receptor beta chains given below trace back to one sample, sequenced in a study of metastatic and nonmetastatic thyroid tumors. Not a single patient had been given any form of treatment at any point before undergoing thyroid surgery. TCRdb reanalyzed the PCR reads with MiXCR. The sample records about 93,000 clones, over 8.5% being singletons. The specimen was blood. The source is a female donor with papillary thyroid cancer or a benign thyroid nodule (not recorded which). Some clones in this sample may be carry-over from other donors' samples.

This clone was counted at least ten times. The chain employs TRBV4-2 and TRBJ1-2; no reliable D call. Germline V gene data show CDR1 as LGHNA and CDR2 as YNFKEQ. V shed 1 base and J shed 4 bases, with 13 bases lying between them. This CDR3 spans 15 amino acids. For the CDR3, the DNA is TGTGCCAGCAGCCAAGTGAGAACTTTTACCTATGGCTACACCTTC. Translated: CASSQVRTFTYGYTF.

This clone appeared a few times. A much larger clonotype is one base distant, so this may be a read error. For the CDR3, the DNA is TGTGCCAGCAGGTTCCGGGCTAGAGGGGTGTCGGATACGCAGTATTTT. Its translation is CASRFRARGVSDTQYF. The chain employs TRBV6-1 and TRBJ2-3; D tentatively fits TRBD1 or TRBD2 (5 bases each). Trimming removed 6 bases at V and 6 bases at J, with 22 bases between. The CDR3 loop spans 16 amino acids. CDR1 is MNHNS and CDR2 is SASEGT in the germline V gene.

This clone was counted at least ten times. The chain uses TRBV20-1 and TRBJ2-2, with 14 nucleotides matching TRBD2. J was trimmed by 6 bases and V by 5 bases; bases with no gene match: 5. CDR3 length: 15 residues. The germline V gene has CDR1 DFQATT and CDR2 SNEGSKA (reference sequence). CDR3 region: CSAWGTSGGPGELFF. In DNA form, the CDR3 reads TGCAGTGCTTGGGGGACTAGCGGGGGACCCGGGGAGCTGTTTTTT.

This clone was recorded many times. The chain uses TRBV9 and TRBJ1-5; the match to TRBD1 covers 7 bases. The CDR3 loop spans 15 amino acids. CDR1 and CDR2 (germline): SGDLS, YYNGEE. V lost 4 bases and J lost 6; bases outside the gene matches: 10. The CDR3 DNA sequence: TGTGCCAGCAGCATATCAACAGGGGTAGGTCAGCCCCAGCATTTT. Encoded protein: CASSISTGVGQPQHF. Full variable domain (missing parts from reference TRBV9 and TRBJ1-5): DSGVTQTPKHLITATGQRVTLRCSPRSGDLSVYWYQQSLDQGLQFLIQYYNGEERAKGNILERFSAQQFPDLHSELNLSSLELGDSALYFCASSISTGVGQPQHFGDGTRLSIL.

This clone was counted at least ten times. The chain uses TRBV9 and TRBJ2-7; D remains unclear. V dropped 2 bases and J dropped 0 bases, with 3 bases sitting between them. The CDR3 sequence is 12 residues long. Germline V CDR1 and CDR2: SGDLS, YYNGEE. Written as DNA, the CDR3 is TGTGCCAGCAGCGTCAACTCCTACGAGCAGTACTTC. Translated, it gives CASSVNSYEQYF.

This clone showed up many times. This rearrangement joins TRBV6-2 or TRBV6-3 to TRBJ2-7; 9 bases are shared with TRBD2. V lost 7 bases, J lost 3 bases, and 10 bases stayed unmatched. Germline V lookup: CDR1 MNHEY, CDR2 SVGEGT. The CDR3 has 15 residues. The CDR3 is CASKTASGDLYEQYF. The DNA for the CDR3 is TGTGCCAGCAAAACGGCTAGCGGGGACCTCTACGAGCAGTACTTC.

This clone was detected many times. The chain uses TRBV5-8 and TRBJ1-4, with D tentatively TRBD1 (6 bases). The length of the CDR3 is 14 residues. CDR1 is SGHTS and CDR2 is YDEGEE in the germline V gene. Trimming pared 6 bases from V and 8 bases from J, leaving 17 bases between. This chain's CDR3 is CASTNWAGEEKLFF. CDR3 DNA: TGTGCCAGCACTAATTGGGCAGGGGAGGAAAAACTGTTTTTT.

This clone showed up many times. This chain links TRBV6-5 with TRBJ2-1; 9 nucleotides line up with TRBD1. With 3 bases clipped from V and 2 bases from J, the junction kept 2 bases outside the gene matches. The CDR3 is made up of 15 amino acids. CDR1 is MNHEY and CDR2 is SVGAGI in the germline V gene. The CDR3 DNA is TGTGCCAGCAGTTATGACAGGGGGACCTACAATGAGCAGTTCTTC. Its translation: CASSYDRGTYNEQFF.

This clone was seen ten or more times. The same CDR3 can be traced to other DNA sequences in this sample. The chain couples TRBV12-3 or TRBV12-4 to TRBJ1-3, with D unresolved. The germline V and J ends were trimmed by 0 bases and 2 bases, with 5 bases remaining between them. The CDR3 is 14 residues long. CDR3 DNA sequence: TGTGCCAGCAGTTTAGCAGGGACTGGAAACACCATATATTTT. Translation: CASSLAGTGNTIYF.

The gene calls are TRBV12-3 or TRBV12-4 and TRBJ1-4, with no clear D. V was cut by 3 bases and J by 4 bases, with 9 bases left in between. The length of the CDR3 is 14 residues. As DNA, the CDR3 is TGTGCCAGCAGTTTCAGAGTCTTTAATGAAAAACTGTTTTTT. This gives the protein CASSFRVFNEKLFF.

The sample holds many counts of this clone. The J gene is TRBJ2-7, the V gene TRBV11-1, with TRBD1 matching 7 bases. The V segment lost 3 bases and the J segment 1 base; nucleotides outside the gene matches: 3. The CDR3 spans 14 residues. The germline gives CDR1 SGHAT, CDR2 FQDESV (reference sequence). The CDR3 region is CASSFNRGSYEQYF. The CDR3 coding sequence is TGTGCCAGCAGCTTTAACAGGGGTTCCTACGAGCAGTACTTC.

This clone was found many times. CDR3 in DNA: TGTGCCAGCAGCCCGATAAGACTTGCAAATGAGCAGTTCTTC. Translation gives CASSPIRLANEQFF. The J gene is TRBJ2-1, the V gene TRBV5-5, with D uncertain. The length of the CDR3 is 14 residues. From germline, CDR1 is SGHKS and CDR2 YYEKEE (reference sequence). V was trimmed by 4 bases and J by 7 bases, leaving 15 bases between them.

This clone has at least ten counts. J is TRBJ2-2 and V is TRBV12-3 or TRBV12-4; 8 bases agree with TRBD1. V lost 2 bases, J lost 2 bases, and 4 bases stayed unmatched. This CDR3 has 16 residues. CDR3 protein: CASSLRGQGNTGELFF. The CDR3 DNA reads TGTGCCAGCAGTTTAAGAGGACAGGGAAACACCGGGGAGCTGTTTTTT.

The chain employs TRBV6-1 and TRBJ2-3; perhaps TRBD1 as D (6 bases). The CDR3 runs 15 residues. The V gene lost 2 bases and the J gene lost 5 bases, with 14 bases spanning the gap. CDR1 is MNHNS and CDR2 is SASEGT in the germline V gene. The CDR3 sequence is CASSEQDRSGDTQYF. The CDR3 DNA reads TGTGCCAGCAGTGAACAAGACAGGAGTGGAGATACGCAGTATTTT.

This clone has only a few counts. The rearrangement links TRBV28 to TRBJ2-4; D is undetermined. CDR1 MDHEN and CDR2 SYDVKM come from the germline V gene. The V and J ends lost 8 bases and 0 bases respectively, with 5 bases between them. The CDR3 is 12 amino acids. The DNA of the CDR3 is TGTGCCAGCGGAATAGCCAAAAACATTCAGTACTTC. As protein: CASGIAKNIQYF.

The chain couples TRBV5-1 to TRBJ1-2; D is undetermined. The CDR3 contains 14 residues. From germline, CDR1 is SGHRS and CDR2 YFSETQ. V gave up 6 bases and J gave up 4 bases, with 16 bases separating them. In DNA, the CDR3 is TGCGCCAGCATCCTGGGATGGGGAGTCTATGGCTACACCTTC. As protein: CASILGWGVYGYTF.

This clone was detected many times. The chain joins TRBV18 to TRBJ2-1; D may be TRBD1 (5 bases). Germline values: CDR1 KGHSH, CDR2 LQKENI. The CDR3 extends over 15 amino acids. V lost 6 bases, J lost 0 bases, and 12 bases lay in between. The CDR3 here is CASSQGLSSYNEQFF. CDR3 DNA sequence: TGTGCCAGCTCGCAGGGTCTGAGCTCCTACAATGAGCAGTTCTTC.

This clone was seen many times. The chain combines TRBV24-1 with TRBJ2-5; 12 nucleotides align to TRBD2. V dropped 4 bases and J dropped 4; count of bases not matched to a gene: 3. The germline V gene has CDR1 KGHDR and CDR2 SFDVKD. The CDR3 length is 15 residues. The CDR3 coding sequence is TGTGCCACCAGTGAAGGACTAGCGGGGTTAGAGACCCAGTACTTC. Its protein is CATSEGLAGLETQYF.

With regard to this clone: A read error may explain this, as a much larger clone is one base away. In the same sample, other DNA sequences code for this CDR3. The chain links TRBV24-1 to TRBJ1-4; D is unresolved. Germline CDR1 is KGHDR and CDR2 is SFDVKD. The CDR3 runs 14 residues. DNA for the CDR3: TGTGCCACCAGTGAGTCGGGGTCTAATGAAAAACTTTTTTTT. The encoded protein is CATSESGSNEKLFF.

V and J are TRBV6-1 and TRBJ2-7; TRBD2 agrees at 8 bases. V lost 6 bases to trimming and J lost 4 bases; unmatched junction nucleotides: 5. The CDR3 spans 13 residues. Germline V gene lookup returns CDR1 MNHNS and CDR2 SASEGT. DNA for the CDR3: TGTGCCAGCAGGGGGACTAGTTTATACGAGCAGTACTTC. The encoded protein is CASRGTSLYEQYF.

This clone was seen repeatedly, ten times or more. The genes are TRBV3-1 and TRBJ2-7, with 13 positions matching TRBD2. With V trimmed by 3 bases and J by 3 bases, 11 bases remained unmatched. Germline CDR1 LGHDT, CDR2 YNNKEL (reference sequence). The CDR3 has 18 residues. The CDR3: CASSQDRTSGGLHYEQYF. The DNA for the CDR3 is TGTGCCAGCAGCCAGGACCGGACTAGCGGGGGCCTCCACTACGAGCAGTACTTC.

This clone was counted ten times or more. The chain uses TRBV12-3 or TRBV12-4 and TRBJ2-1; D may be TRBD2 (6 bases). This CDR3 contains 16 residues. V lost 4 bases and J 4 bases, leaving 17 bases between the germline ends. The CDR3 coding sequence is TGTGCCAGCAGTTCCTTGAGCGGGCCTGAATACAATGAGCAGTTCTTC. Translated: CASSSLSGPEYNEQFF.

Ten or more counts support this clone. In DNA, the CDR3 is TGTGCCACCAGTGATGGTGGCCAGGGAAATGAAAAACTGTTTTTT. This sequence encodes CATSDGGQGNEKLFF. This chain uses TRBV24-1 with TRBJ1-4; D might be TRBD1 (5 bases). From germline, CDR1 is KGHDR and CDR2 SFDVKD. V dropped 3 bases and J dropped 5 bases, with 12 bases sitting between them. The CDR3 consists of 15 residues.

This clone was counted many times. The rearrangement uses TRBV5-1 and TRBJ1-5; D uncertain. This CDR3 contains 13 residues. Germline lookup yields CDR1 SGHRS and CDR2 YFSETQ. V gave up 4 bases and J gave up 0 bases, with 5 bases separating them. For the CDR3, the DNA is TGCGCCAGCAGCCCGGCTAGCAATCAGCCCCAGCATTTT. Translated, it gives CASSPASNQPQHF.

This clone was seen ten or more times. The chain couples TRBV4-1 to TRBJ1-1, with 7 positions matching TRBD1. The J segment lost 0 bases and the V segment lost 4 bases, leaving 5 bases of the junction unmatched. CDR3 length equals 15 residues. Germline V gives CDR1 MGHRA, CDR2 YSYEKL. CDR3 amino acids: CASSRGTALNTEAFF. The CDR3, as DNA: TGCGCCAGCAGCCGGGGGACAGCCCTGAACACTGAAGCTTTCTTT.

This clone was seen at least ten times. The genes are TRBV4-1 and TRBJ2-2; 10 bases line up with TRBD2. The CDR3 runs 18 residues. V was clipped by 1 base and J by 4 bases; unmatched bases: 9. In germline, CDR1 is MGHRA, CDR2 YSYEKL. CDR3 region: CASSQAGLAGVGTGELFF. Here the CDR3 DNA reads TGCGCCAGCAGCCAAGCTGGGCTAGCGGGGGTGGGCACCGGGGAGCTGTTTTTT.

This clone was seen ten or more times. A read error may explain this, as a much larger clone is one base away. The chain combines TRBV3-1 with TRBJ2-1, with D possibly being TRBD2 (5 bases). Between the trimmed V and J ends, which lost 8 bases and 10 bases, there was a span of 12 bases. The CDR3 spans 11 residues. CDR1 and CDR2 (germline): LGHDT, YNNKEL (reference sequence). CDR3 in DNA: TGTGCCAGCGGCCGAGGCGGGGAGCAGTTCTTC. Translated: CASGRGGEQFF.